What follows are 4 T cell receptor beta chains derived from one specimen sequenced in a study of blood T cell repertoires in COVID-19. The repertoire was sequenced with immunoSEQ multiplex PCR; TCRdb's copy has only in-frame clones and lacks some. Of roughly 190,000 clones in the sample, 80% to 90% were seen once. The sample taken for sequencing was peripheral blood. The receptors derive from a man younger than 35 with active or convalescent COVID-19.

The V gene is TRBV29-1, the J gene TRBJ1-2; D is perhaps TRBD1 (5 bases). Trimming removed 6 bases from V and 1 base from J, with 12 bases in between. This CDR3 spans 13 amino acids. CDR1 is SQVTM and CDR2 is ANQGSEA in the germline V gene. CDR3 DNA sequence: TGCAGCGTCTTAAACAGGATTAACTATGGCTACACCTTC. Its protein product is CSVLNRINYGYTF.

The chain joins TRBV5-4 to TRBJ1-1; D remains unclear. Germline CDR1 reads SGHNT; CDR2 reads YYREEE (reference sequence). The CDR3 loop spans 12 amino acids. Trimming shortened V by 2 bases and J by 8 bases, and 10 bases separated the two germline ends. CDR3 in DNA: TGTGCCAGCAGCTTCCTTGAACAAGAAGCTTTCTTT. This encodes CASSFLEQEAFF.

CDR3 region: CATSDSTPTEQFF. The DNA of the CDR3 is TGTGCCACCAGTGATTCAACCCCTACTGAGCAGTTCTTC. The chain employs TRBV24-1 and TRBJ2-1, with unresolved D. Trimming left V 2 bases short and J 9 bases short, with 10 bases between. The CDR3 runs to 13 residues. Looked up from germline, CDR1 is KGHDR and CDR2 is SFDVKD.

V is TRBV4-2 and J is TRBJ1-3; D gene unclear. CDR1 and CDR2 (germline): LGHNA, YNFKEQ. Trimming cost V 0 bases and J 1 base, with 10 bases left between them. The CDR3 contains 16 residues. CDR3 coding DNA: TGTGCCAGCAGCCAAGATCGTGGAGGATCTGGAAACACCATATATTTT. Translation gives CASSQDRGGSGNTIYF.